Listed below are T cell receptor beta chains from one sample, sequenced in a study of T-cell reconstitution after alpha-beta-depleted transplantation in children. Each CDR3 protein is one row after TCRdb ran MiXCR on the PCR reads. Counted here are fewer than 700,000 distinct CDR3 sequences, 10% to 15% occurring once; the ten biggest clones make up approximately 2.1%. Sample: PBMCs, mostly from graft donor cells, taken 360 days after TCRalphabeta/CD19-depleted stem cell transplant. Source of these receptors: a male patient aged 10-17 years who had a stem cell transplant for acute myeloid leukemia, so the T cells may come from the graft donor. The CDR3 runs from the conserved cysteine through the conserved F or W. The order of the fields is V gene, clone size, D gene, J gene, CDR3 DNA, CDR3 protein. The D gene is left open where the match is weak. The size entry is marked missing in some rows and otherwise reads once, few, many or a size class.

v_gene: TRBV20-1; abundance: few; d_gene: -; j_gene: TRBJ2-3; CDR3nt: TGCAGTGCTAGATATTTCGGGCGGGTAGATACGCAGTATTTT; CDR3aa: CSARYFGRVDTQYF
v_gene: TRBV15; abundance: few; d_gene: -; j_gene: TRBJ2-1; CDR3nt: TGTGCCACCAGCCCTCCCCCGACTAGTCGCAATGAGCAGTTCTTC; CDR3aa: CATSPPPTSRNEQFF
v_gene: TRBV10-3; abundance: -; d_gene: TRBD1; j_gene: TRBJ2-7; CDR3nt: TGTGCCATCAGAGACAGGGGAATCTACGAGCAGTACTTC; CDR3aa: CAIRDRGIYEQYF
v_gene: TRBV12-3/TRBV12-4; abundance: -; d_gene: -; j_gene: TRBJ1-3; CDR3nt: TGTGCCAGCAGTTTAGGGGGGATAGGATCTGGAAACACCATATATTTT; CDR3aa: CASSLGGIGSGNTIYF
v_gene: TRBV7-2; abundance: many; d_gene: -; j_gene: TRBJ2-7; CDR3nt: TGTGCCAGCAGCTTATATGGGGGAGGAACCTACGAGCAGTACTTC; CDR3aa: CASSLYGGGTYEQYF
v_gene: TRBV3-1; abundance: many; d_gene: TRBD2; j_gene: TRBJ2-7; CDR3nt: TGTGCCAGCAGCCGAGATACCGGGACTAGGGACTTC; CDR3aa: CASSRDTGTRDF
v_gene: TRBV28; abundance: -; d_gene: -; j_gene: TRBJ1-1; CDR3nt: TGTGCCAGCAGTTTTTCAGGGGCGAACACTGAAGCTTTCTTT; CDR3aa: CASSFSGANTEAFF
v_gene: TRBV10-3; abundance: few; d_gene: -; j_gene: TRBJ1-4; CDR3nt: TGTGCCATCAGTCCTGGACCGAGTAATGAAAAACTGTTTTTT; CDR3aa: CAISPGPSNEKLFF
v_gene: TRBV6-6; abundance: few; d_gene: -; j_gene: TRBJ2-6; CDR3nt: TGTGCCGGCGGGAACTCTGGGGCCAACGTCCTGACTTTC; CDR3aa: CAGGNSGANVLTF
v_gene: TRBV20-1; abundance: -; d_gene: -; j_gene: TRBJ2-5; CDR3nt: TGCAGTGCCAGGGACTGGGAGAGCCCCCAAGAGACCCAGTACTTC; CDR3aa: CSARDWESPQETQYF
v_gene: TRBV4-3; abundance: -; d_gene: TRBD2; j_gene: TRBJ2-3; CDR3nt: TGCGCCAGCAGCCAAGGAGGACTAGCGGGCCATGTTACGCAGTATTTT; CDR3aa: CASSQGGLAGHVTQYF
v_gene: TRBV3-1; abundance: -; d_gene: TRBD1; j_gene: TRBJ2-1; CDR3nt: TGTGCCTGCAGTGGGACAGGGGGAAGCTCCTACAATGAGCAGTTCTTC; CDR3aa: CACSGTGGSSYNEQFF
v_gene: TRBV4-3; abundance: few; d_gene: -; j_gene: TRBJ2-1; CDR3nt: TGCGCCAGCAGCCAAGTAGGAGGGGGGAGATCCGGGGAGCAGTTCTTC; CDR3aa: CASSQVGGGRSGEQFF
v_gene: TRBV9; abundance: few; d_gene: TRBD1; j_gene: TRBJ2-3; CDR3nt: TGTGCCAGCAGCGTATTCCGGGACAGCGTCACAGATACGCAGTATTTT; CDR3aa: CASSVFRDSVTDTQYF
v_gene: TRBV6-2/TRBV6-3; abundance: many; d_gene: TRBD2; j_gene: TRBJ2-1; CDR3nt: TGTGCCAGCAGCTTAGCGGGGAGGGGGACGCATGAGCAGTTCTTC; CDR3aa: CASSLAGRGTHEQFF
v_gene: TRBV6-1; abundance: few; d_gene: -; j_gene: TRBJ1-3; CDR3nt: TGTGCCAGCAGTGCCCGGATGGGGGGGTCCGGAAACACCATATATTTT; CDR3aa: CASSARMGGSGNTIYF
v_gene: TRBV6-2/TRBV6-3; abundance: many; d_gene: TRBD2; j_gene: TRBJ2-5; CDR3nt: TGTGCCAGCACTTCTAGCGGAGAGTACCAAGAGACCCAGTACTTC; CDR3aa: CASTSSGEYQETQYF
v_gene: TRBV29-1; abundance: -; d_gene: -; j_gene: TRBJ1-2; CDR3nt: TGCAGCGTTGAGCGGGGCGCCTATGGCTACACCTTC; CDR3aa: CSVERGAYGYTF
v_gene: TRBV6-1; abundance: -; d_gene: -; j_gene: TRBJ2-5; CDR3nt: TGTGCCAGCAGCCTATTGGCCCGAAGGGAGACCCAGTACTTC; CDR3aa: CASSLLARRETQYF
v_gene: TRBV10-3; abundance: few; d_gene: -; j_gene: TRBJ2-2; CDR3nt: TGTGCCACATCTGACACGAACACCGGGGAGCTGTTTTTT; CDR3aa: CATSDTNTGELFF
v_gene: TRBV20-1; abundance: once; d_gene: -; j_gene: TRBJ2-7; CDR3nt: TGCAGTGCTAGCCAGGCCCTCTACGATCAGTACTTC; CDR3aa: CSASQALYDQYF
v_gene: TRBV29-1; abundance: -; d_gene: TRBD2; j_gene: TRBJ2-1; CDR3nt: TGCAGCGTTGAAGAACTAGCGGGAGGGGGTTCGGTGAATGAGCAGTTCTTC; CDR3aa: CSVEELAGGGSVNEQFF
v_gene: TRBV20-1; abundance: few; d_gene: TRBD2; j_gene: TRBJ2-7; CDR3nt: TGCAGTGCTTCTACCCGACTAGCGGTCTCATACGAGCAGTACTTC; CDR3aa: CSASTRLAVSYEQYF
v_gene: TRBV6-5; abundance: -; d_gene: TRBD1; j_gene: TRBJ2-2; CDR3nt: TGTGCCAGCAGTTACGGACAGGGGGTAATCACCGGGGAGCTGTTTTTT; CDR3aa: CASSYGQGVITGELFF
v_gene: TRBV3-1; abundance: -; d_gene: -; j_gene: TRBJ2-7; CDR3nt: TGTGCCAGCAGCCAAGAGTCAGGGAACCCCTACGAGCAGTACTTC; CDR3aa: CASSQESGNPYEQYF
v_gene: TRBV28; abundance: few; d_gene: -; j_gene: TRBJ2-7; CDR3nt: TGTGCCAGCAGTTTATGCCGAAAGATTCTTGGGGAGCAGTACTTC; CDR3aa: CASSLCRKILGEQYF
v_gene: TRBV5-1; abundance: -; d_gene: TRBD2; j_gene: TRBJ2-3; CDR3nt: TGCGCCAGCACTCTACTAGCGCTCACAGATACGCAGTATTTT; CDR3aa: CASTLLALTDTQYF